These 31 T cell receptor beta chains originate from one sample sequenced in a study of cytomegalovirus exposure and HLA in healthy donors. The PCR was carried out with 60 Vbeta primers and 13 Jbeta primers. The protocol was immunoSEQ multiplex PCR, while the TCRdb copy is restricted to in-frame clones and leaves out a portion. This table has 200,000 to 250,000 clones, approximately 80% appearing once. The sequencing sample was made of PBMCs. Receptors originate from a boy aged 2 to 9 in good health and CMV-seronegative.

V is TRBV5-4 and J is TRBJ1-1, with unresolved D. This CDR3 spans 13 amino acids. The ends were cut back, 0 bases at V and 11 bases at J, with 14 bases in the middle. Germline CDR1 SGHNT, CDR2 YYREEE (reference sequence). The DNA for the CDR3 is TGTGCCAGCAGCTTGGCCAAGGGCCCGGGGGCTTTCTTT. Encoded protein: CASSLAKGPGAFF.

Only one count was recorded for this clone. The chain couples TRBV2 to TRBJ1-2, with 9 nucleotides matching TRBD1. The CDR3 is 13 residues long. The V gene end was trimmed by 5 bases and the J gene end by 3 bases; junction bases not matched to a gene: 1. Germline CDR1 and CDR2: SNHLY and FYNNEI. The DNA of the CDR3 is TGTGCCAGCAGTACAGGGGGCCACTATGGCTACACCTTC. Its protein is CASSTGGHYGYTF.

The chain recombines TRBV27 with TRBJ2-1; D not certain. Germline CDR1 MNHEY, CDR2 SMNVEV (reference sequence). V shed 1 base and J shed 4 bases, with 5 bases lying between them. The CDR3 sequence is 13 residues long. The CDR3 protein is CASSLFMYNEQFF. The CDR3 coding sequence is TGTGCCAGCAGTTTATTTATGTACAATGAGCAGTTCTTC.

The V gene is TRBV13, the J gene TRBJ2-1; tentative D call: TRBD1 (5 bases). From germline, CDR1 is PRHDT and CDR2 FYEKMQ (reference sequence). CDR3 length: 14 residues. The germline V and J ends were trimmed by 8 bases and 7 bases, with 18 bases remaining between them. The CDR3 nucleotides read TGTGCCAGCGTTGATCCTGGACACCCAAATGAGCAGTTCTTC. Amino acid sequence: CASVDPGHPNEQFF.

The chain uses TRBV21-1 and TRBJ2-1; the table's D call, TRBD2, has no DNA check behind it. TRBV21-1 is a known pseudogene. The CDR3 sequence is 16 residues long. This chain's CDR3 is CAIINRLPHPYNEQFF. Here the CDR3 DNA reads TGTGCTATCATAAACCGACTACCGCACCCCTACAATGAGCAGTTCTTC.

The gene calls are TRBV19 and TRBJ2-1; TRBD1 is a possible D gene (6 bases). Trimming stripped 5 bases from V and 4 bases from J, with 18 bases between. Germline values: CDR1 LNHDA, CDR2 SQIVND (reference sequence). This CDR3 is 16 amino acids long. The CDR3 DNA reads TGTGCCAGTAGTCCTATCCAGGGGACGGAGTACAATGAGCAGTTCTTC. Its translation is CASSPIQGTEYNEQFF. The complete variable domain, with remaining parts taken from reference TRBV19 and TRBJ2-1, reads DGGITQSPKYLFRKEGQNVTLSCEQNLNHDAMYWYRQDPGQGLRLIYYSQIVNDFQKGDIAEGYSVSREKKESFPLTVTSAQKNPTAFYLCASSPIQGTEYNEQFFGPGTRLTVL.

The rearrangement links TRBV7-6 to TRBJ1-6; D gene uncertain. V dropped 1 base and J dropped 10 bases, with 14 bases sitting between them. Germline CDR1 and CDR2: SGHVS and FNYEAQ. The CDR3 is 15 amino acids. CDR3 DNA sequence: TGTGCCAGCAGCTTAGGCAGCGCCAAGGAGTCACCCCTCCACTTT. It specifies CASSLGSAKESPLHF.

This chain connects TRBV28 to TRBJ2-6; 9 bases agree with TRBD1. Unmatched junction bases numbered 10, after V lost 3 bases and J lost 7 bases. CDR3 length equals 17 residues. Germline V gene data show CDR1 as MDHEN and CDR2 as SYDVKM. CDR3 in DNA: TGTGCCAGCAGTTTCGCACAGGGGGCCCTACGAGCCAACGTCCTGACTTTC. Protein: CASSFAQGALRANVLTF.

The V gene is TRBV19, the J gene TRBJ1-1, with 7 bases fitting TRBD1. The CDR3 has 14 residues. The trim removed 6 bases at V and 0 bases at J, leaving 4 bases unmatched. Germline-derived CDR1 and CDR2 are LNHDA and SQIVND (reference sequence). Here the CDR3 DNA reads TGTGCCAGTAGCTTACAGGGGCTGAACACTGAAGCTTTCTTT. Protein sequence: CASSLQGLNTEAFF.

This chain connects TRBV10-1 to TRBJ2-1, with unresolved D. With 6 bases removed from V and 3 bases from J, the gap between germline ends came to 15 bases. Looked up from germline, CDR1 is WNHNN and CDR2 is SYGVQD (reference sequence). The CDR3 is made up of 15 amino acids. Written as DNA, the CDR3 is TGCGCCAGCAGATATCTAGTAATACGCTACAATGAGCAGTTCTTC. This encodes CASRYLVIRYNEQFF.

The chain combines TRBV6-5 with TRBJ2-1, with D hard to call. V was cut by 4 bases and J by 9 bases, with 16 bases left in between. The CDR3 spans 14 residues. Germline V gene sequence: CDR1 MNHEY, CDR2 SVGAGI. The CDR3 DNA follows: TGTGCCAGCAGTTCCAGTGAAGATTGGAGTGAGCAGTTCTTC. It encodes CASSSSEDWSEQFF.

The rearrangement links TRBV7-9 to TRBJ2-7; D might be TRBD1 (6 bases). CDR1 and CDR2 (germline): SEHNR, FQNEAQ (reference sequence). With 3 bases removed from V and 6 bases from J, the gap between germline ends came to 12 bases. The length of the CDR3 is 13 residues. CDR3 DNA: TGTGCCAGCAGCTTGGGGCCAGGGGCCGAGCAGTACTTC. This sequence encodes CASSLGPGAEQYF.

V and J are TRBV7-6 and TRBJ2-2; 8 positions agree with TRBD1. V shed 5 bases and J 6 bases; nucleotides not matched to a gene: 2. CDR3 length equals 13 residues. The germline V gene has CDR1 SGHVS and CDR2 FNYEAQ. The CDR3 sequence: CASSNRGSGELFF. Here the CDR3 DNA reads TGTGCCAGCAGCAACAGGGGGTCCGGGGAGCTGTTTTTT.

The rearrangement uses TRBV10-3 and TRBJ2-3; 7 positions match TRBD1. The germline V gene has CDR1 ENHRY and CDR2 SYGVKD. V dropped 0 bases and J dropped 5; count of bases not matched to a gene: 8. There are 16 residues in the CDR3. CDR3 protein: CAISESQAGGVDTQYF. Written as DNA, the CDR3 is TGTGCCATCAGTGAGTCTCAGGCAGGGGGAGTAGATACGCAGTATTTT.

This chain connects TRBV27 to TRBJ2-5, with 11 positions matching TRBD2. V lost 4 bases, J lost 0 bases, and 1 base stayed unmatched. Germline V gives CDR1 MNHEY, CDR2 SMNVEV (reference sequence). CDR3 length: 15 residues. In nucleotides, the CDR3 is TGTGCCAGCAGTTCTAGCGGGAGGTACCAAGAGACCCAGTACTTC. As protein: CASSSSGRYQETQYF.

The genes are TRBV27 and TRBJ2-2; tentatively, D is TRBD1 (5 bases). Per germline, CDR1 MNHEY and CDR2 SMNVEV (reference sequence). Trimming cost V 2 bases and J 0 bases, with 10 bases left between them. CDR3 length: 16 residues. The CDR3 is CASSLGFRANTGELFF. Here the CDR3 DNA reads TGTGCCAGCAGTTTAGGTTTCAGGGCGAACACCGGGGAGCTGTTTTTT.

The chain carries TRBV5-4 and TRBJ2-3; 12 bases are shared with TRBD2. Looked up from germline, CDR1 is SGHNT and CDR2 is YYREEE (reference sequence). Trimming cost V 3 bases and J 6 bases; bases outside gene matches: 11. CDR3 length: 17 amino acids. CDR3 region: CASSSSGGLAGSDTQYF. The DNA of the CDR3 is TGTGCCAGCAGCTCAAGCGGAGGACTAGCGGGGTCGGATACGCAGTATTTT.

The rearrangement uses TRBV6-6 and TRBJ2-7; D not resolved. V gave up 2 bases and J gave up 6 bases, with 11 bases separating them. Germline V gene sequence: CDR1 MNHNY, CDR2 SVGAGI (reference sequence). The CDR3 loop spans 13 amino acids. CDR3 amino acids: CASSYPGRSEQYF. Here the CDR3 DNA reads TGTGCCAGCAGTTACCCAGGCAGGTCCGAGCAGTACTTC.

This chain connects TRBV7-8 to TRBJ2-3; a possible D gene is TRBD2 (7 bases). Germline V gene data show CDR1 as SGHVS and CDR2 as FQNEAQ. This CDR3 has 16 amino acids. Trimming left V 8 bases short and J 2 bases short, with 20 bases between. CDR3 amino acids: CASYPPEGGFTDTQYF. CDR3 DNA: TGTGCCAGCTATCCCCCGGAGGGGGGGTTCACAGATACGCAGTATTTT. Looking up the rest from reference TRBV7-8 and TRBJ2-3 gives the full variable domain: GAGVSQSPRYKVAKRGQDVALRCDPISGHVSLFWYQQALGQGPEFLTYFQNEAQLDKSGLPSDRFFAERPEGSVSTLKIQRTQQEDSAVYLCASYPPEGGFTDTQYFGPGTRLTVL.

The chain combines TRBV25-1 with TRBJ1-1, with 8 bases lining up with TRBD1. Germline CDR1 MGHDK, CDR2 SYGVNS. The CDR3 loop spans 14 amino acids. Trimming at V came to 3 bases and at J to 5 bases, leaving 5 bases not matched to a gene. In DNA form, the CDR3 reads TGTGCCAGCAGTGAGGCAGGGGGCTGGACTGAAGCTTTCTTT. Amino acids: CASSEAGGWTEAFF.

V usage is TRBV5-5 and J usage is TRBJ2-7, with 15 bases identical to TRBD2. Germline CDR1 and CDR2: SGHKS and YYEKEE (reference sequence). The CDR3 extends over 16 amino acids. V lost 4 bases to trimming and J lost 4 bases; unmatched junction nucleotides: 6. CDR3: CASSRTSGGVGYEQYF. The CDR3 bases are TGTGCCAGCAGCCGGACTAGCGGGGGGGTGGGGTACGAGCAGTACTTC.

This clone was observed a single time. Here the CDR3 DNA reads TGTGCTAGTGGCTTCGACAGCCCCACCGGGGAGCTGTTTTTT. This encodes CASGFDSPTGELFF. The gene calls are TRBV12-5 and TRBJ2-2; D may be TRBD1 (5 bases). Trimming left V 6 bases short and J 4 bases short, with 12 bases between. Germline CDR1 LGHNT, CDR2 FRNRAP. The CDR3 is 14 residues long.

This chain links TRBV5-1 with TRBJ2-7; 7 positions agree with TRBD1. V trimming: 3 bases; J trimming: 0 bases; junction bases outside the gene matches: 6. The CDR3 length is 15 residues. Germline V lookup: CDR1 SGHRS, CDR2 YFSETQ. For the CDR3, the DNA is TGCGCCAGCAGCTACGGGACAGAAAGCTCCTACGAGCAGTACTTC. It is translated as CASSYGTESSYEQYF.

This chain connects TRBV10-3 to TRBJ1-4; D is ambiguous. CDR1 is ENHRY, CDR2 SYGVKD, per germline. CDR3 length equals 13 residues. Between the trimmed V and J ends, which lost 2 bases and 5 bases, there was a span of 6 bases. The CDR3: CAISEVQNEKLFF. The DNA of the CDR3 is TGTGCCATCAGTGAGGTTCAGAATGAAAAACTGTTTTTT.

The V and J genes are TRBV10-3 and TRBJ1-2; no clear D gene. The CDR3 covers 13 residues. Trimming pared 2 bases from V and 5 bases from J, leaving 9 bases between. The germline V gene encodes CDR1 ENHRY and CDR2 SYGVKD. CDR3 nucleotide sequence: TGTGCCATCAGTGAGAGCATCTCGTATGGCTACACCTTC. Protein product: CAISESISYGYTF.

This clone turned up a few times. This chain connects TRBV5-4 to TRBJ1-4; the match to TRBD1 covers 7 bases. This CDR3 has 14 amino acids. V trimming: 3 bases; J trimming: 8 bases; junction bases outside the gene matches: 7. Per the germline V gene, CDR1 is SGHNT and CDR2 is YYREEE (reference sequence). The DNA for the CDR3 is TGTGCCAGCAGCTCGGACAGGAATCGGGAAAAACTGTTTTTT. Amino acid sequence: CASSSDRNREKLFF. The variable domain in full, with the rest retrieved from reference TRBV5-4 and TRBJ1-4, is ETGVTQSPTHLIKTRGQQVTLRCSSQSGHNTVSWYQQALGQGPQFIFQYYREEENGRGNFPPRFSGLQFPNYSSELNVNALELDDSALYLCASSSDRNREKLFFGSGTQLSVL.

The rearrangement uses TRBV6-1 and TRBJ2-3; D possibly corresponds to TRBD2 (6 bases). The CDR3 is 15 residues long. Trimming stripped 2 bases from V and 4 bases from J, with 13 bases between. Germline V CDR1 and CDR2: MNHNS, SASEGT. In DNA, the CDR3 is TGTGCCAGCAGTGAATTTACTAGCTCCTCAGATACGCAGTATTTT. Translation gives CASSEFTSSSDTQYF.

The chain carries TRBV5-6 and TRBJ2-5; 10 nucleotides line up with TRBD2. This CDR3 comprises 13 residues. Unmatched junction bases numbered 2, after V lost 4 bases and J lost 5 bases. Germline V gives CDR1 SGHDT, CDR2 YYEEEE. The CDR3 DNA reads as TGTGCCAGCAGCCCGGGACTAGCGGAGACCCAGTACTTC. Translating gives CASSPGLAETQYF.

The chain joins TRBV27 to TRBJ2-5; no clear D. Germline CDR1 reads MNHEY; CDR2 reads SMNVEV (reference sequence). V lost 3 bases and J lost 1, with 12 bases in between. This CDR3 is 15 amino acids long. The CDR3 loop is CASSFSPASQETQYF. The CDR3 DNA reads as TGTGCCAGCAGTTTCTCCCCCGCCAGCCAAGAGACCCAGTACTTC.

The V gene is TRBV18, the J gene TRBJ2-5; D is perhaps TRBD1 (6 bases). Germline CDR1 is KGHSH and CDR2 is LQKENI. CDR3 length: 14 residues. Deletions cut 4 bases from V and 4 bases from J, with 13 bases between. Written as DNA, the CDR3 is TGTGCCAGCTCACTTCCTAGACAGGCAGAGACCCAGTACTTC. Protein sequence: CASSLPRQAETQYF.

This rearrangement joins TRBV6-4 to TRBJ1-2; D uncertain. Germline V lookup: CDR1 MRHNA, CDR2 SNTAGT. This CDR3 contains 15 residues. Trimming removed 0 bases from V and 1 base from J, with 9 bases in between. The CDR3 loop is CASSDSSRVNYGYTF. CDR3 in DNA: TGTGCCAGCAGTGACTCGAGCCGGGTTAACTATGGCTACACCTTC.